This T cell receptor (beta chain) comes out of a study of T-cell memory formation after mild COVID-19. Whole-study context: In these data, TCR clusters were largely donor specific. Study results and caveats: SARS-CoV-2 specificity was not confirmed for second-wave clones peaking on day 37. Clones that contracted from day 15 to 85 had balanced CD4/CD8; later expanders were CD4+ biased. Contracting CD4+ clones lay largely in CM and EM, with CD8+ ones residing in EMRA.

CDR1 is LNHNV, CDR2 YYDKDF, per germline (reference sequence). V was trimmed by 6 bases and J by 3 bases, leaving 10 bases between them. This CDR3 comprises 13 residues. Using its own MiXCR run on the 5' RACE reads, TCRdb lists one record per CDR3 protein. There are over 120,000 distinct CDR3 sequences in the sample; about a fifth occur only once, and around 2.4% lies in the top ten. Concerning this clonotype: Antigen: not known.

This chain joins TRBV15 and TRBJ2-3, with D unresolved. Sequencing input: PBMCs or a T cell subset sorted from them (not recorded which). The clonotype comes from an adult woman who had mild COVID-19 (a few samples of this study predate the infection). Cell type and time point are not known. CDR3 region: CATRRPGTDTQYF. The CDR3 DNA reads as TGTGCCACCAGAAGGCCCGGGACAGATACGCAGTATTTT.